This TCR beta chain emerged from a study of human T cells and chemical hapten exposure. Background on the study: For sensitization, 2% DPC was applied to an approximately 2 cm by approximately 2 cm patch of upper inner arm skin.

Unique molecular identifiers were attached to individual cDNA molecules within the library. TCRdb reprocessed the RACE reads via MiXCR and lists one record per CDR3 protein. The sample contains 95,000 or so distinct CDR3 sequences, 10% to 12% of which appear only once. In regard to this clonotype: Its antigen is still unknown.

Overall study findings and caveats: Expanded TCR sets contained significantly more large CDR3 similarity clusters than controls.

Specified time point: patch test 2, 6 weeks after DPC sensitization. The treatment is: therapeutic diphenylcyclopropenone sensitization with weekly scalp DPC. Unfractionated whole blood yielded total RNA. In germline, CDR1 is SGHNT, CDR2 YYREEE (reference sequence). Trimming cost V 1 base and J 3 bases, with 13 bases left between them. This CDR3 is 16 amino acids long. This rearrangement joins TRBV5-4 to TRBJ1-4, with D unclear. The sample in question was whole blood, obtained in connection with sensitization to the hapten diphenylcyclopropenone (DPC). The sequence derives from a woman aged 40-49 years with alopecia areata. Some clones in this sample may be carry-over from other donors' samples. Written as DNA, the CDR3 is TGTGCCAGCAGCTTGAAGCCAGCTTCAGCTAATGAAAAACTGTTTTTT. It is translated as CASSLKPASANEKLFF.